This T cell receptor (beta chain) appears in the sequencing data of a study of human T cells and chemical hapten exposure. Trimming pared 0 bases from V and 8 bases from J, leaving 15 bases between. This CDR3 is built from 15 residues. The germline V gene encodes CDR1 LGHDT and CDR2 YNNKEL (reference sequence). This clonotype was counted many times. Time point given: patch test 3, about 24 weeks after DPC sensitization. Treatment reported: therapeutic diphenylcyclopropenone sensitization with weekly scalp DPC. TCRdb used MiXCR to reprocess the RACE reads, holding one entry per CDR3 protein. This table has about 90,000 distinct CDR3 sequences, roughly a tenth appearing once.

This sample comprised whole blood, obtained in connection with sensitization to the hapten diphenylcyclopropenone (DPC). This TCR was sampled from a woman aged 25 to 39 with alopecia areata. Some clones in this sample may be carry-over from other donors' samples. V usage is TRBV3-1 and J usage is TRBJ2-3; D possibly corresponds to TRBD2 (5 bases). In nucleotides, the CDR3 is TGTGCCAGCAGCCAAGAGTTCGGAGGCCCAGGTACGCAGTATTTT. Its protein is CASSQEFGGPGTQYF.